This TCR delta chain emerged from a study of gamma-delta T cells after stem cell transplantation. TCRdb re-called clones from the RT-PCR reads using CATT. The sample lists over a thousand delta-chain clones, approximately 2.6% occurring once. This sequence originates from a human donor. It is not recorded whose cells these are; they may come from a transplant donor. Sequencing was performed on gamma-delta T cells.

The CDR3 nucleotides are TGTGCTCTTGGGGAACAATTCTTCCTACGTTTAGTGGGGGATTCGTACACCGATAAACTCATCTTT. Translation: CALGEQFFLRLVGDSYTDKLIF. This chain joins TRDV1 and TRDJ1, with D possibly being TRDD2 or TRDD3 (8 bases each). Germline V CDR1 and CDR2: TSWWSYY, QGS. The CDR3 runs 22 residues. V shed 1 base and J shed 0 bases, with 30 bases lying between them.